This T cell receptor (beta chain) was captured by sequencing in a study of T cell clonotyping in hematopoietic cell transplantation. Trimming took 7 bases from V and 2 from J, leaving 12 bases between them. The germline V gene encodes CDR1 SGHNT and CDR2 YYREEE (reference sequence). The CDR3 loop spans 13 amino acids. Remarks on this clone: The antigen is undetermined.

Data came from immunoSEQ multiplex PCR; TCRdb stores just in-frame clones and leaves some out. The sample includes about 5,000 clones, roughly 91% of them seen just once. Samples: about 28 days before transplant, then days 30, 100 and 180 after. General study findings and limits: Broader posttransplant TCR repertoire diversity was predicted by graft donor and pretransplant recipient Inverse Simpson Index values. Pathologically expanded recipient clonotypes increased progressively from day 30 to day 180 as diversity fell. At the given depth, recipient repertoires were over 95% de novo clonotypes.

The TCR was taken from a female patient aged 45 to 65 who had an allogeneic stem cell transplant from a related donor, so the T cells may come from the graft donor. Some clones in this sample may be carry-over from other donors' samples. The genes are TRBV5-4 and TRBJ1-1; no firm D call. Sequencing used peripheral blood mononuclear cells, obtained 100 days after allogeneic stem cell transplant. The CDR3 DNA is TGTGCCAGCCGATTGGACGTAAACACTGAAGCTTTCTTT. Residues: CASRLDVNTEAFF.